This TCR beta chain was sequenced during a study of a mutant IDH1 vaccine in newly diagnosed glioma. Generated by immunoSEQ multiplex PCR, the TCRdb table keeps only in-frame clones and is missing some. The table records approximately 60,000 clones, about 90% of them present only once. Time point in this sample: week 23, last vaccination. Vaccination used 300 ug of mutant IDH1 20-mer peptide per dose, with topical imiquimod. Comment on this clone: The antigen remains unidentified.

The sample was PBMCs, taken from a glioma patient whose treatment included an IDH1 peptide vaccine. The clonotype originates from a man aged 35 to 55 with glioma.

DNA of the CDR3: TGTGCCAGCAGTTACGACCAGCCGAACACCGGGGAGCTGTTTTTT. Amino acid sequence: CASSYDQPNTGELFF. The chain recombines TRBV6-5 with TRBJ2-2; D is uncertain. V dropped 2 bases and J dropped 0 bases, with 7 bases sitting between them. This CDR3 contains 15 residues. Germline V gene lookup returns CDR1 MNHEY and CDR2 SVGAGI.